These 21 T cell receptor beta chains share one sample of origin, sequenced in a study of blood T cells in healthy people across ages. A second PCR, run for about 7 to 11 cycles, used a sample-barcoded 5' primer plus a J-beta primer mix. TCRdb independently ran MiXCR on the 5' RACE reads; one entry per CDR3 protein. The profile covers about 1.8 million distinct CDR3 sequences, with 40% to 55% appearing a single time and approximately 2.1% taken by the ten largest. The sample comprised blood. These receptors were obtained from a woman in her 40s in good health.

The rearrangement joins TRBV12-5 to TRBJ2-1; no firm D call. The CDR3 runs 17 residues. The germline V gene encodes CDR1 LGHNT and CDR2 FRNRAP. Trimming took 0 bases from V and 8 from J, leaving 20 bases between them. This chain's CDR3 is CASGLVVGGHPTHEQFF. Here the CDR3 DNA reads TGTGCTAGTGGTTTGGTAGTTGGCGGTCATCCTACACATGAGCAGTTCTTC.

V gene TRBV18 combines with J gene TRBJ2-5; D may be TRBD1 (5 bases). The CDR3 totals 12 residues. V was pared by 6 bases and J by 3 bases, with 8 bases between. Germline CDR1 and CDR2: KGHSH and LQKENI. CDR3: CASSRVEETQYF. The CDR3 bases are TGTGCCAGCTCCAGGGTTGAAGAGACCCAGTACTTC. Full variable domain (missing parts from reference TRBV18 and TRBJ2-5): NAGVMQNPRHLVRRRGQEARLRCSPMKGHSHVYWYRQLPEEGLKFMVYLQKENIIDESGMPKERFSAEFPKEGPSILRIQQVVRGDSAAYFCASSRVEETQYFGPGTRLLVL.

The chain couples TRBV13 to TRBJ2-5; 7 nucleotides align to TRBD2. Trimming removed 5 bases from V and 4 bases from J; junction bases left unmatched: 13. The CDR3 is 16 amino acids. The germline V gene encodes CDR1 PRHDT and CDR2 FYEKMQ (reference sequence). DNA for the CDR3: TGTGCCAGCAGCCCCGGCCGTGGGAGGGGCGTAGAGACCCAGTACTTC. Residues: CASSPGRGRGVETQYF.

This clonotype occurred a few times. The V call is TRBV9, the J call TRBJ2-5; D uncertain. The end of the DNA aligns better with TRBJ2-7, so the J call may be wrong. Germline lookup yields CDR1 SGDLS and CDR2 YYNGEE. The CDR3 is 14 residues long. The CDR3 loop reads CASSGLLGSYEQYF. CDR3 coding DNA: TGTGCCAGCAGCGGTTTGCTGGGTTCCTACGAGCAGTACTTC.

The chain uses TRBV15 and TRBJ2-5; perhaps D is TRBD1 or TRBD2 (5 bases each). Trimming left V 5 bases short and J 4 bases short, with 11 bases between. Germline V gives CDR1 LNHNV, CDR2 YYDKDF (reference sequence). CDR3 length: 13 amino acids. The CDR3 is CATSSIGGETQYF. CDR3 DNA: TGTGCCACCAGCTCGATTGGGGGAGAGACCCAGTACTTC.

This sequence joins TRBV12-3 or TRBV12-4 and TRBJ2-7; 8 positions agree with TRBD1. With V trimmed by 3 bases and J by 2 bases, 3 bases remained unmatched. The CDR3 totals 14 residues. CDR3 sequence: CASSFRGQAYEQYF. The DNA for the CDR3 is TGTGCCAGCAGTTTCCGGGGACAGGCCTACGAGCAGTACTTC.

This rearrangement joins TRBV10-1 to TRBJ2-1; 8 positions match TRBD2. V lost 5 bases, J lost 6 bases, and 9 bases stayed unmatched. Per the germline V gene, CDR1 is WNHNN and CDR2 is SYGVQD (reference sequence). CDR3 size: 15 residues. The CDR3 here is CASSLAGRISNEQFF. For the CDR3, the DNA is TGCGCCAGCAGTTTAGCGGGGCGAATCTCCAATGAGCAGTTCTTC.

This clonotype was detected only a few times. CDR3 bases: TGTGCCAGCAGCTTGGGTGGTCCGGGAATTTCGTACTTC. Protein sequence: CASSLGGPGISYF. This chain links TRBV5-6 with TRBJ2-4, with a tentative D call TRBD2 (5 bases). Germline V gene sequence: CDR1 SGHDT, CDR2 YYEEEE. The CDR3 is 13 residues long. The germline V and J ends were trimmed by 0 bases and 15 bases, with 16 bases remaining between them.

The chain carries TRBV6-4 and TRBJ2-1, with 9 bases that match TRBD2. This CDR3 contains 15 residues. The ends lost 4 bases at V and 3 bases at J; junction bases unmatched: 4. Germline V gene data show CDR1 as MRHNA and CDR2 as SNTAGT. This chain's CDR3 is CASSAASGIYNEQFF. Written as DNA, the CDR3 is TGTGCCAGCAGTGCGGCTAGCGGGATCTACAATGAGCAGTTCTTC.

This sequence joins TRBV4-1 and TRBJ1-1; 10 positions match TRBD1. The CDR3 extends over 16 amino acids. J lost 5 bases, V lost 0 bases, and 6 bases had no gene match. From germline, CDR1 is MGHRA and CDR2 YSYEKL. The CDR3 protein is CASSQDPGTGVTEAFF. In nucleotides, the CDR3 is TGCGCCAGCAGCCAAGATCCAGGGACAGGGGTTACTGAAGCTTTCTTT.

This clonotype occurred a few times. The chain carries TRBV3-1 and TRBJ2-5; the match to TRBD2 covers 9 bases. Losses at the gene ends were 4 bases for V and 6 bases for J; bases not matched to a gene: 6. CDR3 length: 14 amino acids. Germline V gene data show CDR1 as LGHDT and CDR2 as YNNKEL (reference sequence). CDR3 nucleotides: TGTGCCAGCAGCCCGCGGGGGGGCGGAAAGACCCAGTACTTC. Translation: CASSPRGGGKTQYF.

This chain links TRBV18 with TRBJ2-7; the D is unclear. V was trimmed by 6 bases and J by 6 bases, leaving 18 bases between them. The CDR3 has 14 amino acids. The germline gives CDR1 KGHSH, CDR2 LQKENI. CDR3: CASSPSLQPSEQYF. In nucleotides, the CDR3 is TGTGCCAGCTCGCCCTCCTTACAGCCCTCCGAGCAGTACTTC.

The genes are TRBV20-1 and TRBJ1-5; 7 bases are shared with TRBD1. The J segment lost 5 bases and the V segment lost 1 base, leaving 5 bases of the junction unmatched. CDR1 and CDR2 from the germline V gene are DFQATT and SNEGSKA (reference sequence). The CDR3 is 14 residues long. Here the CDR3 reads CSARATDRYQPQHF. In DNA form, the CDR3 reads TGCAGTGCTAGAGCGACGGACAGGTATCAGCCCCAGCATTTT.

V and J are TRBV6-2 or TRBV6-3 and TRBJ1-6; 7 bases match TRBD1. The V and J ends lost 7 bases and 7 bases, in that order; junction bases with no gene match: 7. This CDR3 is built from 14 residues. Germline V gives CDR1 MNHEY, CDR2 SVGEGT. CDR3 residues: CASNQQGRNSPLHF. CDR3 DNA sequence: TGTGCCAGCAACCAACAGGGGCGCAATTCACCCCTCCACTTT.

The chain uses TRBV6-2 or TRBV6-3 and TRBJ2-1; no definite D call. This CDR3 comprises 15 residues. Per the germline V gene, CDR1 is MNHEY and CDR2 is SVGEGT. V was clipped by 2 bases and J by 5 bases, with 13 bases between them. The CDR3 loop reads CASSYRRTANNEQFF. In DNA, the CDR3 is TGTGCCAGCAGTTACCGTCGAACCGCAAACAATGAGCAGTTCTTC.

The rearrangement joins TRBV3-1 to TRBJ2-7; 9 bases are a match to TRBD1. The J call may be in error: the DNA end matches TRBJ2-5 better. CDR3 length equals 16 residues. Germline loops: CDR1 LGHDT, CDR2 YNNKEL (reference sequence). CDR3 DNA sequence: TGTGCCAGCAGCCAAGGTGATGCGGGACAGGGAGAGACCCAGTACTTC. It translates to CASSQGDAGQGETQYF.

The gene calls are TRBV5-8 and TRBJ2-3, with 8 bases that match TRBD2. Losses at the gene ends were 6 bases for V and 1 base for J; bases not matched to a gene: 4. Germline assignment: CDR1 SGHTS and CDR2 YDEGEE. This CDR3 region has 14 residues. The CDR3 DNA is TGTGCCAGCAAAACGGGGGGGGGCACAGATACGCAGTATTTT. It specifies CASKTGGGTDTQYF.

This clonotype was recorded only once. This chain uses TRBV20-1 with TRBJ2-7, with D perhaps TRBD1 (6 bases). Germline CDR1 reads DFQATT; CDR2 reads SNEGSKA (reference sequence). Trimming removed 5 bases from V and 5 bases from J, with 19 bases in between. The CDR3 consists of 14 residues. The CDR3 coding sequence is TGCAGTGCTGATCGACAGGAACAAAAGCACGAGCAGTACTTC. This encodes CSADRQEQKHEQYF.

The chain employs TRBV28 and TRBJ1-3; D call uncertain. Germline V CDR1 and CDR2: MDHEN, SYDVKM. This CDR3 region has 17 residues. Trimming removed 8 bases from V and 0 bases from J, with 20 bases in between. CDR3 sequence: CASGEGTIPYSGNTIYF. In nucleotides, the CDR3 is TGTGCCAGCGGAGAGGGAACCATCCCTTACTCTGGAAACACCATATATTTT.

The rearrangement joins TRBV4-2 to TRBJ2-1, with a weak D call TRBD1 (6 bases). Germline assignment: CDR1 LGHNA and CDR2 YNFKEQ. The CDR3 consists of 13 residues. V lost 3 bases and J 12 bases, leaving 15 bases between the germline ends. The CDR3 DNA is TGTGCCAGCAGCCAGGCAACAGGGTCTCGGCAGTTCTTC. It specifies CASSQATGSRQFF.

This clonotype was recorded only once. This chain connects TRBV9 to TRBJ2-6; D tentatively reads TRBD1 or TRBD2 (6 bases each). The CDR3 consists of 17 residues. Germline V lookup: CDR1 SGDLS, CDR2 YYNGEE. The V end was cut by 0 bases, the J end by 3 bases, with 13 bases between. CDR3 sequence reads: CASSVVSGGGGANVLTF. The CDR3 DNA reads as TGTGCCAGCAGCGTAGTCTCCGGGGGCGGTGGGGCCAACGTCCTGACTTTC.